This passage covers 11 T cell receptor beta chains from one sample sequenced in a study of Tregs in tolerant kidney transplant recipients. Related graft donors supplied nonmyeloablative bone marrow transplants, and mixed chimerism was transient. The assay was immunoSEQ multiplex PCR, and TCRdb's table has in-frame clones only and misses some. The sample holds about 50,000 clones, approximately 90% seen once. This specimen was CD8+ T cells from blood (PBMCs), taken 12 months after the transplant. All receptors come from a human patient who received a combined kidney and bone marrow transplant. A subset of T cells may come from the graft donor.

The DNA of the CDR3 is TGTGCCAGTAGTATTGGAGGACCGGGCACTGAAGCTTTCTTT. Protein product: CASSIGGPGTEAFF. This chain joins TRBV19 and TRBJ1-1, with D unresolved. The CDR3 runs 14 residues. Deletions cut 3 bases from V and 4 bases from J, with 12 bases between. Germline CDR1 is LNHDA and CDR2 is SQIVND (reference sequence).

V usage is TRBV7-6 and J usage is TRBJ2-7; no firm D call. V was shortened by 4 bases and J by 2 bases, with 9 bases between the two germline ends. CDR1 is SGHVS, CDR2 FNYEAQ, per germline. The CDR3 extends over 13 amino acids. CDR3 in DNA: TGTGCCAGCAGCTCTGGTGCGCCCTACGAGCAGTACTTC. This encodes CASSSGAPYEQYF. Variable domain in full (rest from reference TRBV7-6 and TRBJ2-7): GAGVSQSPRYKVTKRGQDVALRCDPISGHVSLYWYRQALGQGPEFLTYFNYEAQQDKSGLPNDRFSAERPEGSISTLTIQRTEQRDSAMYRCASSSGAPYEQYFGPGTRLTVT.

This chain links TRBV29-1 with TRBJ2-5; D is perhaps TRBD1 (7 bases). V was cut by 0 bases and J by 7 bases, with 18 bases left in between. This CDR3 comprises 15 residues. Germline V gives CDR1 SQVTM, CDR2 ANQGSEA. The CDR3 is CSVEDPGTVGGTQYF. Written as DNA, the CDR3 is TGCAGCGTTGAAGACCCCGGGACAGTGGGGGGGACCCAGTACTTC.

This clone came up once. The rearrangement links TRBV12-5 to TRBJ2-7, with 8 bases aligning to TRBD1. Germline V gives CDR1 LGHNT, CDR2 FRNRAP. This CDR3 spans 14 amino acids. V shed 5 bases and J 5 bases; nucleotides not matched to a gene: 8. The CDR3 is CASGPDRGIHEQYF. The CDR3 DNA reads as TGTGCTAGTGGTCCCGACAGGGGAATCCACGAGCAGTACTTC.

There are a few counts of this clone. The rearrangement links TRBV4-3 to TRBJ1-3, with TRBD1 identical over 9 bases. Germline CDR1 is LGHNA and CDR2 is YSLEER. V was clipped by 3 bases and J by 6 bases; unmatched bases: 6. The CDR3 contains 15 residues. Here the CDR3 reads CASSHGTGYENTIYF. CDR3 coding DNA: TGCGCCAGCAGCCATGGGACAGGGTACGAAAACACCATATATTTT.

The rearrangement joins TRBV18 to TRBJ2-7; 8 positions agree with TRBD1. This CDR3 contains 14 residues. CDR1 is KGHSH, CDR2 LQKENI, per germline. Trimming took 4 bases from V and 2 from J; bases not matched to a gene: 4. The CDR3 reads CASSLRQGTYEQYF. The CDR3 DNA reads TGTGCCAGCTCACTAAGACAGGGGACCTACGAGCAGTACTTC.

The chain is built from TRBV4-3 and TRBJ2-7; 10 nucleotides line up with TRBD1. This CDR3 comprises 15 residues. The trim removed 0 bases at V and 6 bases at J, leaving 5 bases unmatched. Germline lookup yields CDR1 LGHNA and CDR2 YSLEER. The CDR3 DNA is TGCGCCAGCAGCCAAGATCCCGGACAGGGGGTCGAGCAGTACTTC. Protein product: CASSQDPGQGVEQYF.

This clone was recorded only once. The J gene is TRBJ2-2, the V gene TRBV11-2, with D possibly TRBD2 on 5 matching bases. Trimming left V 5 bases short and J 0 bases short, with 13 bases between. CDR3 length equals 16 residues. Looked up from germline, CDR1 is SGHAT and CDR2 is FQNNGV. The CDR3 bases are TGTGCCAGCAGCGGCGTTGGGCGGGCGAACACCGGGGAGCTGTTTTTT. Protein product: CASSGVGRANTGELFF. The full variable domain, in which reference TRBV11-2 and TRBJ2-2 provide the parts outside the CDR3, is EAGVAQSPRYKIIEKRQSVAFWCNPISGHATLYWYQQILGQGPKLLIQFQNNGVVDDSQLPKDRFSAERLKGVDSTLKIQPAKLEDSAVYLCASSGVGRANTGELFFGEGSRLTVL.

The rearrangement uses TRBV27 and TRBJ2-3, with 8 bases identical to TRBD2. This CDR3 spans 16 amino acids. Germline CDR1 is MNHEY and CDR2 is SMNVEV (reference sequence). Trimming removed 6 bases from V and 2 bases from J; junction bases left unmatched: 10. CDR3 amino acids: CASSRLARAPTDTQYF. The CDR3 nucleotides are TGTGCCAGCAGCCGACTAGCGCGAGCCCCCACAGATACGCAGTATTTT.

The chain uses TRBV6-5 and TRBJ2-1, with D uncertain. This CDR3 is built from 15 residues. CDR1 and CDR2 (germline): MNHEY, SVGAGI. V was shortened by 0 bases and J by 0 bases, with 6 bases between the two germline ends. In nucleotides, the CDR3 is TGTGCCAGCAGTTACTCCGAGAGCTCCTACAATGAGCAGTTCTTC. It specifies CASSYSESSYNEQFF.

The chain carries TRBV2 and TRBJ1-5; D may be TRBD1 (5 bases). The CDR3 spans 14 residues. V lost 7 bases to trimming and J lost 7 bases, with 17 bases between them. Germline loops: CDR1 SNHLY, CDR2 FYNNEI. DNA of the CDR3: TGTGCCAGCACGGCAGGGTCAGAAGGGCAGCCCCAGCATTTT. Its protein product is CASTAGSEGQPQHF.